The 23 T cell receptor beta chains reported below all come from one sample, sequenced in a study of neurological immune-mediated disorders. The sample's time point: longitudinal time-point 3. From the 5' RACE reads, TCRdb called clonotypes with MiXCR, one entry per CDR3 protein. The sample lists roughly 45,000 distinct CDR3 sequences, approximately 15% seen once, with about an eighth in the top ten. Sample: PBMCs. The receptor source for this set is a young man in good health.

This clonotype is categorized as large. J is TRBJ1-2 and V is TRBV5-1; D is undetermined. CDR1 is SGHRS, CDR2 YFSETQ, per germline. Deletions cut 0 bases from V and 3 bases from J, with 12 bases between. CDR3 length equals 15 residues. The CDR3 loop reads CASSLEVGGYYGYTF. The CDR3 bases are TGCGCCAGCAGCTTGGAGGTCGGCGGCTACTATGGCTACACCTTC.

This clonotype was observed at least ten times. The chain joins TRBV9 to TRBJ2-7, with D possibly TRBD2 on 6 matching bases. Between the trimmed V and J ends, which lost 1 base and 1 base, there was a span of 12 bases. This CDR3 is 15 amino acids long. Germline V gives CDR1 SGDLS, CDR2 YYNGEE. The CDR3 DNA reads TGTGCCAGCAGCGTAAGGGACTCGAATTCCTACGAGCAGTACTTC. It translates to CASSVRDSNSYEQYF.

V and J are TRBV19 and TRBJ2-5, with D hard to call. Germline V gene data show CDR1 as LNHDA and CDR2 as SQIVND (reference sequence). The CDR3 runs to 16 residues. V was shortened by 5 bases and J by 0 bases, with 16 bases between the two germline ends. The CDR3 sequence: CASSSPMMKYQETQYF. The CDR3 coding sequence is TGTGCCAGTAGTTCGCCAATGATGAAGTACCAAGAGACCCAGTACTTC.

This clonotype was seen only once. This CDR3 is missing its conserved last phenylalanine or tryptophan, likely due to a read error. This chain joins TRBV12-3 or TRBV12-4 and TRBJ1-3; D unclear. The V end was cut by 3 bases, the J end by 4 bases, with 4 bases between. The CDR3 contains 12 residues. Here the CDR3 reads CASSFSGNTIYS. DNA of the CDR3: TGTGCCAGCAGTTTCTCGGGAAACACCATATATTCT.

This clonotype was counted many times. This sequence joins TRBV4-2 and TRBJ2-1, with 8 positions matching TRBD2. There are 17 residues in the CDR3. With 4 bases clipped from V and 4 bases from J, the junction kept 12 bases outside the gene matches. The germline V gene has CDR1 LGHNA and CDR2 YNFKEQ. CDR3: CASSPHALAGLYNEQFF. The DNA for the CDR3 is TGTGCCAGCAGCCCACATGCGCTAGCGGGCCTTTACAATGAGCAGTTCTTC.

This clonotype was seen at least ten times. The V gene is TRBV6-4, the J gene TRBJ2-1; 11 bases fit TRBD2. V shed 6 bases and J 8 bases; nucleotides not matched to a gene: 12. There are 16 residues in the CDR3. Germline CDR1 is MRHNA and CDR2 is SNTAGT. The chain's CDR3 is CASSQPISGREYEQFF. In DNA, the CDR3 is TGTGCCAGCAGCCAACCGATTAGCGGGAGGGAGTATGAGCAGTTCTTC.

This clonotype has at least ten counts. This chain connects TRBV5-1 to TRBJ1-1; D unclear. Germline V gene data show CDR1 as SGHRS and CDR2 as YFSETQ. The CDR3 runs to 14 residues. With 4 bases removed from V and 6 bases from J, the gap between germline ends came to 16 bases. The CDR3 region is CASSPGDLVAEAFF. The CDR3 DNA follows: TGCGCCAGCAGCCCCGGGGATCTGGTGGCTGAAGCTTTCTTT.

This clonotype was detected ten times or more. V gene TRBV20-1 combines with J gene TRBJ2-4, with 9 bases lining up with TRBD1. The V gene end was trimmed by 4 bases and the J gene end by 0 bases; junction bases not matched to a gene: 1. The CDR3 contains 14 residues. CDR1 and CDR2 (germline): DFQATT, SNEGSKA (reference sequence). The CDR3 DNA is TGCAGTGCTACGACAGGGGGAGCCAAAAACATTCAGTACTTC. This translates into CSATTGGAKNIQYF.

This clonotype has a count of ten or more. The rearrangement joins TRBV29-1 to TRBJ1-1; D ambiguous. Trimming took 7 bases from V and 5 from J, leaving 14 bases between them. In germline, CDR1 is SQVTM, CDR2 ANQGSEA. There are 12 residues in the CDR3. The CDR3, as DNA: TGCAGCGCCCTGTCCAGTTCGACTGAAGCTTTCTTT. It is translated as CSALSSSTEAFF.

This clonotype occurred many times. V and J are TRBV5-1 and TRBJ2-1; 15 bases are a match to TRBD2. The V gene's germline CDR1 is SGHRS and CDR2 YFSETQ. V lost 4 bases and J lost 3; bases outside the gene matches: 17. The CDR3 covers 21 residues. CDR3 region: CASSPKLPGLAGGPSYNEQFF. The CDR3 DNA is TGCGCCAGCAGCCCAAAACTCCCGGGACTAGCGGGAGGCCCCAGCTACAATGAGCAGTTCTTC.

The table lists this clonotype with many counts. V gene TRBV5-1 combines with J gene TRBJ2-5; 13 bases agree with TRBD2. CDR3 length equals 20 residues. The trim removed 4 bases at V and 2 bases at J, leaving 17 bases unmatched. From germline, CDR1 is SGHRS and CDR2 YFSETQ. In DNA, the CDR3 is TGCGCCAGCAGCCCGACGAAGGGTTTTTGGGGACTAGCGGGGCAAGAGACCCAGTACTTC. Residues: CASSPTKGFWGLAGQETQYF.

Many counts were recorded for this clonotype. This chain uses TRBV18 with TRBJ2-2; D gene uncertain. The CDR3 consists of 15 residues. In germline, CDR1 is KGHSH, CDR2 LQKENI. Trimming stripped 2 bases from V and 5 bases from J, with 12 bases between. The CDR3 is CASSPGRARTGELFF. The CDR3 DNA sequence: TGTGCCAGCTCACCAGGAAGGGCGAGGACCGGGGAGCTGTTTTTT.

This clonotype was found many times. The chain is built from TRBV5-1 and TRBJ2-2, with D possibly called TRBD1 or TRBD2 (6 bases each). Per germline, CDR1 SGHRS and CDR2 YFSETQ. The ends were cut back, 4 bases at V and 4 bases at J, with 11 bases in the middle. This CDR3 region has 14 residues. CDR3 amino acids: CASSGGGSTGELFF. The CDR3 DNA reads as TGCGCCAGCAGCGGAGGGGGGAGCACCGGGGAGCTGTTTTTT.

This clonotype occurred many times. CDR3: CASSPLTGRNQPQHF. In DNA form, the CDR3 reads TGTGCCAGCAGCCCCCTGACAGGGCGGAATCAGCCCCAGCATTTT. The gene calls are TRBV7-2 and TRBJ1-5; 7 nucleotides match TRBD1. J gave up 4 bases and V 5 bases, and 8 bases lay outside the gene matches. Germline CDR1 SGHTA, CDR2 FQGNSA. This CDR3 has 15 amino acids.

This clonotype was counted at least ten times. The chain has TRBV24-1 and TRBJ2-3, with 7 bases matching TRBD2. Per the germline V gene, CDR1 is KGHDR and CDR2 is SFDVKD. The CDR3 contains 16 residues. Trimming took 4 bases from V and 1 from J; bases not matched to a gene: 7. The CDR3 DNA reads TGTGCCACCAGTGACGGGACTATCGACGGCACAGATACGCAGTATTTT. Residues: CATSDGTIDGTDTQYF.

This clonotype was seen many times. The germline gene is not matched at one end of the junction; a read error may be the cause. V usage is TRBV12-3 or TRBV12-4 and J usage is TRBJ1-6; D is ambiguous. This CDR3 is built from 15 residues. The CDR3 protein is CASSFRQAQLSSLHF. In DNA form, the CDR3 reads TGTGCCAGCAGTTTTCGGCAGGCTCAACTTTCATCCCTCCACTTT.

The CDR3 sequence is CARRSSGNTDTQYF. As DNA, the CDR3 is TGTGCCAGGAGGAGTAGCGGAAACACAGATACGCAGTATTTT. The chain combines TRBV28 with TRBJ2-3, with D maybe TRBD2 (6 bases). The germline V gene encodes CDR1 MDHEN and CDR2 SYDVKM. Trimming left V 9 bases short and J 2 bases short, with 15 bases between. This CDR3 has 14 amino acids.

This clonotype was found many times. The CDR3 region has the DNA TGTGCCAGCAGCTTAAGTTCGACTAGCGGCTACGAGCAGTACTTC. Translated: CASSLSSTSGYEQYF. The chain joins TRBV7-2 to TRBJ2-7; 9 nucleotides agree with TRBD2. The CDR3 has 15 amino acids. CDR1 SGHTA and CDR2 FQGNSA come from the germline V gene. V lost 2 bases to trimming and J lost 3 bases; unmatched junction nucleotides: 5.

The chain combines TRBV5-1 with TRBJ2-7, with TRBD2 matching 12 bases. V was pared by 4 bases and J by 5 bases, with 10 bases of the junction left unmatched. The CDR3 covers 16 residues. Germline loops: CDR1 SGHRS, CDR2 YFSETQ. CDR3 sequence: CASSPGLAGPSHEQYF. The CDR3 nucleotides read TGCGCCAGCAGCCCGGGACTAGCGGGTCCCTCGCACGAGCAGTACTTC.

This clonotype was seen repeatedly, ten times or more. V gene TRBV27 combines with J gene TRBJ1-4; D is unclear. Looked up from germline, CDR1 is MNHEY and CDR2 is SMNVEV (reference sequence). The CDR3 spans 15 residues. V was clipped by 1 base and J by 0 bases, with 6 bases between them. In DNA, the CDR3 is TGTGCCAGCAGTTTATGGGCAGCAACTAATGAAAAACTGTTTTTT. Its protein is CASSLWAATNEKLFF.

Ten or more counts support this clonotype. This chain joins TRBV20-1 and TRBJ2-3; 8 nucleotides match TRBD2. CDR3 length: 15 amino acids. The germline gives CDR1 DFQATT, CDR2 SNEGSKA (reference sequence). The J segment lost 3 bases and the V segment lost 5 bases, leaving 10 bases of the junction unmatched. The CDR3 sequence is CSARARGGETDTQYF. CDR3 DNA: TGCAGTGCTCGGGCTCGGGGGGGAGAAACAGATACGCAGTATTTT.

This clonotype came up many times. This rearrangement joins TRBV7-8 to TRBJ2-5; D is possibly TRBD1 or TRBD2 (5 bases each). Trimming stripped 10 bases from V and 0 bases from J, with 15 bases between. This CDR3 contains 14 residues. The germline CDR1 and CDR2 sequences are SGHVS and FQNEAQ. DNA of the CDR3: TGTGCCATCCAGGACTGGGGGTACCAAGAGACCCAGTACTTC. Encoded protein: CAIQDWGYQETQYF.

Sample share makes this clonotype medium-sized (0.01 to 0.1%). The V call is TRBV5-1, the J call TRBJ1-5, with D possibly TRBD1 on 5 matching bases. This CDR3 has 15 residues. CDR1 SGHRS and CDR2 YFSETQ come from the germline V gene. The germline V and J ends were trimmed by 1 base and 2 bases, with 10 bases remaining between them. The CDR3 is CASSLFGDRNQPQHF. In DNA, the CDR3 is TGCGCCAGCAGCTTGTTCGGGGACCGCAATCAGCCCCAGCATTTT.